This T cell receptor beta chain was obtained from a study of cytomegalovirus exposure and HLA in healthy donors. Overall study results and limits: Sequencing likely produced, as an artifact, a cluster of highly shared sequence variants.

The PCR contained 60 Vbeta and 13 Jbeta primers. Sequencing used immunoSEQ multiplex PCR; TCRdb keeps in-frame clones, though not all of them. Of 150,000 to 200,000 clones listed, 75% to 90% are singletons. The germline CDR1 and CDR2 sequences are SGHRS and YFSETQ. With 4 bases removed from V and 5 bases from J, the gap between germline ends came to 16 bases. The CDR3 loop spans 15 amino acids. In regard to this clone: As yet, its antigen is unknown.

This TCR was recovered from a male donor in good health and CMV-seropositive. The chain couples TRBV5-1 to TRBJ2-1; TRBD2 might be the D (6 bases). The sequenced material came from PBMCs. CDR3 amino acids: CASSDTSWGHNEQFF. The CDR3 DNA sequence: TGCGCCAGCAGCGACACTAGCTGGGGCCACAATGAGCAGTTCTTC.